The 19 T cell receptor beta chains below come from one sample, sequenced in a study of blood T cell repertoires in COVID-19 (dated by TCRdb to 2020 to 2022). Libraries were made using the immunoSEQ multiplex PCR assay. TCRdb carries this immuneACCESS record with in-frame sequences only. Its versions omit some clonotypes, under half of them owing to an unresolved V gene in the studies checked, with the rest unexplained. The sample table records 200,000 or so clones; about 80% of these occur just once. Of the sample, about 6.9% is held by the ten largest clones. Input material: peripheral blood. The source of these receptors is a human donor with acute or convalescent COVID-19. The donor label of this sample is uncertain.

This clone was seen only a few times. The chain employs TRBV19 and TRBJ1-4; 9 bases map to TRBD1. The CDR3 loop spans 15 amino acids. The V and J ends lost 4 bases and 8 bases, in that order; junction bases with no gene match: 8. Per the germline V gene, CDR1 is LNHDA and CDR2 is SQIVND (reference sequence). The CDR3 protein is CASSRRTGDREKLFF. In DNA form, the CDR3 reads TGTGCCAGTAGTAGAAGGACAGGGGATCGGGAAAAACTGTTTTTT.

This clone was seen only once. This rearrangement joins TRBV19 to TRBJ1-2, with 8 bases identical to TRBD1. The CDR3 runs to 16 residues. V lost 2 bases and J lost 2; bases outside the gene matches: 7. Germline-derived CDR1 and CDR2 are LNHDA and SQIVND (reference sequence). DNA for the CDR3: TGTGCCAGTAGTATAACCGGGACAGGAGGAAACTATGGCTACACCTTC. This gives the protein CASSITGTGGNYGYTF.

This sequence joins TRBV20-1 and TRBJ2-1, with 12 bases lining up with TRBD2. The germline V gene has CDR1 DFQATT and CDR2 SNEGSKA (reference sequence). V gave up 3 bases and J gave up 5 bases; unmatched junction bases: 8. CDR3 length: 16 residues. The CDR3 nucleotides are TGCAGTGCTAGTGGGGGGACTAGCGGGCGAAACAATGAGCAGTTCTTC. Its translation is CSASGGTSGRNNEQFF.

This chain uses TRBV19 with TRBJ2-1; 10 bases match TRBD2. The junction had 11 bases not matched to a gene; V was cut back by 2 bases and J by 7 bases. Germline V gene data show CDR1 as LNHDA and CDR2 as SQIVND (reference sequence). The CDR3 totals 17 residues. The CDR3 region has the DNA TGTGCCAGTAGTATACTACCTAGCGGGAGAGTGAGGAATGAGCAGTTCTTC. Amino acids: CASSILPSGRVRNEQFF.

The gene calls are TRBV6-2 or TRBV6-3 and TRBJ1-5, with 9 bases identical to TRBD1. From germline, CDR1 is MNHEY and CDR2 SVGEGT. There are 17 residues in the CDR3. The trim removed 6 bases at V and 2 bases at J, leaving 11 bases unmatched. The chain's CDR3 is CASSPTRTGVRNQPQHF. In DNA, the CDR3 is TGTGCCAGCAGCCCCACACGGACAGGGGTTCGCAATCAGCCCCAGCATTTT.

This clone was seen more than once but under ten times. The chain is built from TRBV19 and TRBJ2-5, with 8 bases fitting TRBD1. This CDR3 has 15 residues. Germline CDR1 reads LNHDA; CDR2 reads SQIVND (reference sequence). V lost 5 bases and J lost 2; bases outside the gene matches: 7. This chain's CDR3 is CASSSSGTGQETQYF. For the CDR3, the DNA is TGTGCCAGTAGTTCCTCGGGGACAGGACAAGAGACCCAGTACTTC.

The chain recombines TRBV14 with TRBJ2-7; D call uncertain. V was pared by 1 base and J by 10 bases, with 8 bases between. Germline assignment: CDR1 SGHDN and CDR2 FVKESK. CDR3 length equals 11 residues. CDR3 loop: CASSQAGPQYF. The DNA for the CDR3 is TGTGCCAGCAGCCAAGCGGGTCCCCAGTACTTC.

Here the CDR3 reads CASNRGDEQYF. DNA for the CDR3: TGTGCCAGTAACAGGGGCGACGAGCAGTACTTC. This rearrangement joins TRBV6-5 to TRBJ2-7; TRBD1 aligns across 7 bases. The CDR3 runs 11 residues. Germline V lookup: CDR1 MNHEY, CDR2 SVGAGI. V shed 9 bases and J 5 bases; nucleotides not matched to a gene: 4.

The chain combines TRBV5-1 with TRBJ1-1; 7 nucleotides match TRBD1. The CDR3 has 14 amino acids. V shed 4 bases, J shed 4 bases, and the junction held 7 bases outside the gene matches. Germline V gene sequence: CDR1 SGHRS, CDR2 YFSETQ. Here the CDR3 DNA reads TGCGCCAGCAGCGTAAGGGGGCAGAGCACTGAAGCTTTCTTT. It specifies CASSVRGQSTEAFF.

This sequence joins TRBV7-3 and TRBJ1-6; 10 bases agree with TRBD1. With 2 bases clipped from V and 9 bases from J, the junction kept 1 base outside the gene matches. This CDR3 has 14 amino acids. The V gene's germline CDR1 is SGHTA and CDR2 FQGTGA. CDR3 residues: CASSLWDRGSPLHF. The CDR3 DNA is TGTGCCAGCAGCTTATGGGACAGGGGTTCACCCCTCCACTTT.

This clone has only a few counts. The J gene is TRBJ2-6, the V gene TRBV6-4, with D possibly TRBD2 on 6 matching bases. Per the germline V gene, CDR1 is MRHNA and CDR2 is SNTAGT. Between the trimmed V and J ends, which lost 7 bases and 2 bases, there was a span of 18 bases. The CDR3 extends over 17 amino acids. DNA for the CDR3: TGTGCCAGCACCCCTTTCGCGGGGTACCCTGGGGCCAACGTCCTGACTTTC. Protein product: CASTPFAGYPGANVLTF.

This clone occurred a few times. The chain recombines TRBV6-5 with TRBJ1-2; no firm D call. Trimming took 6 bases from V and 2 from J, leaving 10 bases between them. This CDR3 has 13 amino acids. The germline gives CDR1 MNHEY, CDR2 SVGAGI. CDR3 region: CASSPTENYGYTF. The CDR3 DNA sequence: TGTGCCAGCAGCCCAACAGAAAACTATGGCTACACCTTC.

The chain links TRBV13 to TRBJ2-7, with D perhaps TRBD1 (7 bases). Trimming shortened V by 5 bases and J by 7 bases, and 15 bases separated the two germline ends. Germline lookup yields CDR1 PRHDT and CDR2 FYEKMQ (reference sequence). The CDR3 runs 13 residues. In DNA, the CDR3 is TGTGCCAGCAGCCAGGGGGGTGCGGGGGAGCAGTACTTC. Its protein product is CASSQGGAGEQYF.

The J gene is TRBJ2-4, the V gene TRBV4-2, with D maybe TRBD2 (6 bases). From germline, CDR1 is LGHNA and CDR2 YNFKEQ. Trimming stripped 9 bases from V and 7 bases from J, with 7 bases between. This CDR3 contains 10 residues. The CDR3 is CASGGNIQYF. CDR3 in DNA: TGTGCCAGTGGGGGGAACATTCAGTACTTC.

The rearrangement links TRBV30 to TRBJ1-5, with D perhaps matching TRBD1 (6 bases). The CDR3 sequence is 13 residues long. V was shortened by 3 bases and J by 2 bases, with 8 bases between the two germline ends. Germline CDR1 reads GTSNPN; CDR2 reads SVGIG (reference sequence). The chain's CDR3 is CAWSPGGNQPQHF. CDR3 nucleotide sequence: TGTGCCTGGAGCCCAGGGGGCAATCAGCCCCAGCATTTT.

The V call is TRBV9, the J call TRBJ2-1; D is possibly TRBD2 (6 bases). The CDR3 spans 15 residues. Trimming left V 4 bases short and J 8 bases short, with 19 bases between. The germline gives CDR1 SGDLS, CDR2 YYNGEE. The CDR3 region is CASSLRLGQQDEQFF. The CDR3 DNA reads TGTGCCAGCAGCCTAAGACTAGGTCAGCAAGATGAGCAGTTCTTC.

The V and J genes are TRBV5-4 and TRBJ1-4; the match to TRBD1 covers 8 bases. From germline, CDR1 is SGHNT and CDR2 YYREEE (reference sequence). This CDR3 comprises 15 residues. The ends lost 3 bases at V and 4 bases at J; junction bases unmatched: 5. The CDR3 sequence is CASSYGQGSNEKLFF. The CDR3 DNA reads as TGTGCCAGCAGCTATGGACAGGGCAGTAATGAAAAACTGTTTTTT.

V usage is TRBV14 and J usage is TRBJ1-2, with a weak D call TRBD1 (6 bases). The ends were cut back, 6 bases at V and 8 bases at J, with 22 bases in the middle. The CDR3 sequence is 15 residues long. Germline CDR1 is SGHDN and CDR2 is FVKESK. The chain's CDR3 is CASRSDRFKSDGYTF. CDR3 sequence (DNA): TGTGCCAGCAGATCCGACAGGTTTAAGTCCGACGGCTACACCTTC.

The rearrangement links TRBV10-3 to TRBJ1-2; D unresolved. Germline V gene data show CDR1 as ENHRY and CDR2 as SYGVKD. V lost 2 bases, J lost 2 bases, and 6 bases lay in between. This CDR3 has 13 residues. CDR3 in amino acids: CAISEGPNYGYTF. The CDR3 nucleotides read TGTGCCATCAGTGAGGGCCCGAACTATGGCTACACCTTC.